The 29 T cell receptor beta chains presented below share a single source sample, sequenced in a study of shared clonotypes between healthy human individuals. The data were produced by immunoSEQ multiplex PCR, yet TCRdb's version contains in-frame clones alone and is incomplete. The sample has more than 2,000,000 clones, around 94% seen once. The sequenced material came from naive CD4+ T cells sorted from blood. Subset reported: CD45RA+ positively selected. Receptors were obtained from a man between 18 and 29 years old in good health.

This clone was seen only once. As DNA, the CDR3 is TGCAGTGCTAGAGTTGGAGCTTTCTTT. It specifies CSARVGAFF. This chain joins TRBV20-1 and TRBJ1-1; D not certain. Germline CDR1 DFQATT, CDR2 SNEGSKA (reference sequence). The CDR3 runs 9 residues. Trimming shortened V by 1 base and J by 10 bases, and 4 bases separated the two germline ends.

This sequence joins TRBV5-4 and TRBJ1-4; D perhaps matches TRBD1 (6 bases). This CDR3 comprises 14 residues. CDR1 SGHNT and CDR2 YYREEE come from the germline V gene (reference sequence). Trimming removed 1 base at V and 6 bases at J, with 10 bases between. The CDR3 sequence is CASSLTGSDEKLFF. The CDR3 DNA reads TGTGCCAGCAGCTTGACAGGGTCCGATGAAAAACTGTTTTTT.

In this sample, this clone turned up once. The chain carries TRBV28 and TRBJ1-6; D not certain. Trimming shortened V by 3 bases and J by 9 bases, and 15 bases separated the two germline ends. Germline-derived CDR1 and CDR2 are MDHEN and SYDVKM. The CDR3 spans 15 residues. The CDR3 DNA reads as TGTGCCAGCAGTTTTCTCGGGGTTCCAGGTTCACCCCTCCACTTT. Its protein is CASSFLGVPGSPLHF.

As to this clone: The sample has other DNA sequences that encode this CDR3 too. The chain uses TRBV29-1 and TRBJ1-1; D is unclear. Per the germline V gene, CDR1 is SQVTM and CDR2 is ANQGSEA. The CDR3 consists of 10 residues. V was shortened by 5 bases and J by 5 bases, with 6 bases between the two germline ends. The CDR3: CSVFGTEAFF. The DNA of the CDR3 is TGCAGCGTTTTCGGGACTGAAGCTTTCTTT. The full variable domain, completed using reference TRBV29-1 and TRBJ1-1, is SAVISQKPSRDICQRGTSLTIQCQVDSQVTMMFWYRQQPGQSLTLIATANQGSEATYESGFVIDKFPISRPNLTFSTLTVSNMSPEDSSIYLCSVFGTEAFFGQGTRLTVV.

The V call is TRBV12-5, the J call TRBJ2-5; D gene unclear. This CDR3 has 12 residues. Germline V gives CDR1 LGHNT, CDR2 FRNRAP. V was shortened by 2 bases and J by 7 bases, with 8 bases between the two germline ends. CDR3 in amino acids: CASGLTLGTQYF. DNA for the CDR3: TGTGCTAGTGGTTTGACCCTCGGGACCCAGTACTTC.

This clone appeared a single time. Other DNA sequences within the sample encode an identical CDR3. The CDR3 is CASSSGQEETQYF. CDR3 DNA: TGTGCCAGCTCGTCGGGACAGGAAGAGACCCAGTACTTC. The V and J genes are TRBV18 and TRBJ2-5; 8 nucleotides match TRBD1. Germline V gene sequence: CDR1 KGHSH, CDR2 LQKENI. Trimming at V came to 6 bases and at J to 3 bases, leaving 3 bases not matched to a gene. CDR3 length: 13 residues.

In regard to this clone: The sample has other DNA sequences that encode this CDR3 too. CDR3 bases: TGCGCCAGCAGCCCGAGGACAGGGGAGAACACTGAAGCTTTCTTT. Translated: CASSPRTGENTEAFF. The rearrangement links TRBV5-1 to TRBJ1-1, with 9 bases aligning to TRBD1. CDR3 size: 15 residues. The trim removed 4 bases at V and 1 base at J, leaving 5 bases unmatched. Germline CDR1 and CDR2: SGHRS and YFSETQ.

A note on this clone: One junction end does not reproduce the germline sequence, and a read error may be involved. The chain links TRBV7-7 to TRBJ2-3; 8 bases fit TRBD2. The germline V gene encodes CDR1 SSHAT and CDR2 FNYEAQ (reference sequence). CDR3 size: 15 residues. The CDR3, as DNA: TGTGCTAGCAGCTTAGGGCGGGGGGGCACAGATACGCAGTATTTT. Translated, it gives CASSLGRGGTDTQYF.

V gene TRBV6-6 combines with J gene TRBJ2-2; 8 bases are a match to TRBD2. Per germline, CDR1 MNHNY and CDR2 SVGAGI (reference sequence). V dropped 7 bases and J dropped 1; count of bases not matched to a gene: 5. This CDR3 contains 15 residues. The CDR3 sequence: CASKAGGRNTGELFF. The CDR3, as DNA: TGTGCCAGCAAGGCGGGAGGAAGGAACACCGGGGAGCTGTTTTTT.

This clone was recorded only once. The chain uses TRBV4-1 and TRBJ2-1; TRBD2 matches 11 bases. Per the germline V gene, CDR1 is MGHRA and CDR2 is YSYEKL. CDR3 length: 13 amino acids. V was pared by 10 bases and J by 9 bases, with 8 bases of the junction left unmatched. The CDR3, as DNA: TGCGCCACCCCGACTAGCGGGAAGGCTGAGCAGTTCTTC. Protein product: CATPTSGKAEQFF.

J is TRBJ2-2 and V is TRBV27, with TRBD1 matching 7 bases. CDR1 is MNHEY and CDR2 is SMNVEV in the germline V gene (reference sequence). With 5 bases clipped from V and 0 bases from J, the junction kept 6 bases outside the gene matches. The CDR3 length is 16 residues. DNA for the CDR3: TGTGCCAGCAGTCCCCGGACAGGAACGAACACCGGGGAGCTGTTTTTT. It specifies CASSPRTGTNTGELFF.

This sequence joins TRBV14 and TRBJ2-3; D unresolved. The germline CDR1 and CDR2 sequences are SGHDN and FVKESK. With 1 base removed from V and 7 bases from J, the gap between germline ends came to 15 bases. The CDR3 spans 15 residues. In DNA form, the CDR3 reads TGTGCCAGCAGCCAAGCCGCTAGTACGAAAAATACGCAGTATTTT. As protein: CASSQAASTKNTQYF.

The chain employs TRBV11-2 and TRBJ2-6; D is possibly TRBD1 (5 bases). The CDR3 spans 15 residues. Germline CDR1 SGHAT, CDR2 FQNNGV. Trimming removed 4 bases at V and 4 bases at J, with 11 bases between. The CDR3 nucleotides are TGTGCCAGCAGCTCCCCAGGGTACGGGGCCAACGTCCTGACTTTC. Protein: CASSSPGYGANVLTF.

This chain uses TRBV6-6 with TRBJ1-4; perhaps TRBD1 as D (6 bases). Germline V gene lookup returns CDR1 MNHNY and CDR2 SVGAGI (reference sequence). V was shortened by 5 bases and J by 6 bases, with 13 bases between the two germline ends. This CDR3 is 14 amino acids long. In DNA, the CDR3 is TGTGCCAGCAGTCAGGACAGAAGGGATGAAAAACTGTTTTTT. Translating it yields CASSQDRRDEKLFF.

The rearrangement uses TRBV6-5 and TRBJ1-1; 7 positions agree with TRBD1. V lost 8 bases to trimming and J lost 4 bases; unmatched junction nucleotides: 7. Germline CDR1 and CDR2: MNHEY and SVGAGI. The CDR3 covers 13 residues. CDR3 DNA: TGTGCCAGCTCGGGACAGCTGCGCACTGAAGCTTTCTTT. It encodes CASSGQLRTEAFF.

The chain uses TRBV6-1 and TRBJ2-3; no definite D call. The CDR3 is 15 residues long. Trimming took off 2 bases at V and 5 bases at J, with 14 bases between the two ends. The V gene's germline CDR1 is MNHNS and CDR2 SASEGT. The CDR3 DNA reads as TGTGCCAGCAGTGAACTCCAGGCACTCGGAGATACGCAGTATTTT. It is translated as CASSELQALGDTQYF.

The chain joins TRBV18 to TRBJ2-3, with 12 bases fitting TRBD2. CDR1 is KGHSH and CDR2 is LQKENI in the germline V gene. The CDR3 has 18 amino acids. The V and J ends lost 3 bases and 0 bases, in that order; junction bases with no gene match: 7. CDR3 DNA sequence: TGTGCCAGCTCACCTACTAGCGGGAGGCCCGGTAGCACAGATACGCAGTATTTT. Translation gives CASSPTSGRPGSTDTQYF.

The V gene is TRBV10-3, the J gene TRBJ1-3; perhaps TRBD1 as D (5 bases). CDR3 length equals 13 residues. Trimming removed 10 bases at V and 0 bases at J, with 10 bases between. Germline V gives CDR1 ENHRY, CDR2 SYGVKD. This chain's CDR3 is CATGFVSGNTIYF. In DNA, the CDR3 is TGTGCCACAGGGTTTGTCTCTGGAAACACCATATATTTT.

The gene calls are TRBV5-1 and TRBJ2-5; 7 positions agree with TRBD2. V gave up 4 bases and J gave up 5 bases; unmatched junction bases: 14. Germline CDR1 and CDR2: SGHRS and YFSETQ. The CDR3 runs 16 residues. CDR3 protein: CASSNSGLAATETQYF. The CDR3 coding sequence is TGCGCCAGCAGCAATTCGGGGCTAGCGGCTACGGAGACCCAGTACTTC.

The genes are TRBV6-4 and TRBJ2-4; D unclear. The CDR3 extends over 13 amino acids. Trimming removed 0 bases at V and 9 bases at J, with 9 bases between. CDR1 and CDR2 (germline): MRHNA, SNTAGT. CDR3 loop: CASSDSEHTIQYF. In nucleotides, the CDR3 is TGTGCCAGCAGTGACTCTGAGCACACCATTCAGTACTTC.

The genes are TRBV28 and TRBJ1-2; 9 bases are shared with TRBD1. Germline V gene sequence: CDR1 MDHEN, CDR2 SYDVKM. V gave up 8 bases and J gave up 6 bases; unmatched junction bases: 16. The CDR3 length is 16 residues. CDR3 protein: CASALRRTGGPDGYTF. CDR3 DNA sequence: TGTGCCAGCGCCTTGAGGCGTACAGGGGGCCCGGATGGCTACACCTTC.

The genes are TRBV15 and TRBJ2-1; D possibly corresponds to TRBD2 (5 bases). In germline, CDR1 is LNHNV, CDR2 YYDKDF (reference sequence). V was shortened by 3 bases and J by 5 bases, with 17 bases between the two germline ends. The CDR3 is made up of 16 amino acids. The CDR3, as DNA: TGTGCCACCAGCAGGGGGAGCTCCTTGGGCCACAATGAGCAGTTCTTC. It codes for CATSRGSSLGHNEQFF. Drawing the rest from reference TRBV15 and TRBJ2-1, the complete variable domain is DAMVIQNPRYQVTQFGKPVTLSCSQTLNHNVMYWYQQKSSQAPKLLFHYYDKDFNNEADTPDNFQSRRPNTSFCFLDIRSPGLGDTAMYLCATSRGSSLGHNEQFFGPGTRLTVL.

This chain's CDR3 is CASRDFSGGGETQYF. DNA for the CDR3: TGTGCCAGCAGAGATTTTAGCGGGGGTGGAGAGACCCAGTACTTC. The chain carries TRBV2 and TRBJ2-5; 9 positions agree with TRBD2. The CDR3 loop spans 15 amino acids. V lost 6 bases and J lost 4; bases outside the gene matches: 9. The germline V gene has CDR1 SNHLY and CDR2 FYNNEI. Supplemented by reference TRBV2 and TRBJ2-5, the full variable domain reads EPEVTQTPSHQVTQMGQEVILRCVPISNHLYFYWYRQILGQKVEFLVSFYNNEISEKSEIFDDQFSVERPDGSNFTLKIRSTKLEDSAMYFCASRDFSGGGETQYFGPGTRLLVL.

This clone was seen a few times. A junction end diverges from the germline sequence, so it may reflect a read error. V and J are TRBV29-1 and TRBJ1-1, with TRBD1 identical over 8 bases. Per germline, CDR1 SQVTM and CDR2 ANQGSEA. The CDR3 is 13 residues long. The CDR3 coding sequence is TGCAGCGTTGAAGAACAGGGGGGACCGGGGTTGAGGTTT. Protein product: CSVEEQGGPGLRF.

The chain carries TRBV2 and TRBJ2-5, with D tentatively TRBD2 (7 bases). CDR3 length: 17 residues. The V gene lost 6 bases and the J gene lost 2 bases, with 22 bases spanning the gap. Germline CDR1 is SNHLY and CDR2 is FYNNEI. The CDR3 here is CASRSRRGGAGQETQYF. CDR3 nucleotide sequence: TGTGCCAGCAGATCCCGAAGGGGGGGCGCGGGGCAAGAGACCCAGTACTTC.

This chain connects TRBV23-1 to TRBJ1-4, with a weak D call TRBD1 (5 bases). TRBV23-1 is identified as an open reading frame with a role that is uncertain. V was trimmed by 11 bases and J by 8 bases, leaving 18 bases between them. This CDR3 is 13 amino acids long. CDR3 amino acids: CAGWGECGEKLFF. The CDR3 nucleotides are TGCGCCGGCTGGGGGGAGTGTGGAGAAAAACTGTTTTTT.

V usage is TRBV19 and J usage is TRBJ1-3; the match to TRBD1 covers 9 bases. This CDR3 is 16 amino acids long. Germline values: CDR1 LNHDA, CDR2 SQIVND (reference sequence). Unmatched junction bases numbered 10, after V lost 6 bases and J lost 4 bases. The CDR3 reads CASRTKPGQGGNTIYF. CDR3 nucleotides: TGTGCCAGTAGGACCAAACCGGGACAGGGCGGAAACACCATATATTTT.

As regards this clone: Other DNA sequences from this sample encode an identical CDR3 as well. V usage is TRBV2 and J usage is TRBJ1-2; no clear D gene. Germline values: CDR1 SNHLY, CDR2 FYNNEI. Trimming took off 2 bases at V and 0 bases at J, with 4 bases between the two ends. The CDR3 is 13 residues long. CDR3 sequence reads: CASSETANYGYTF. CDR3 sequence (DNA): TGTGCCAGCAGTGAAACAGCTAACTATGGCTACACCTTC.

The J gene is TRBJ2-7, the V gene TRBV6-1; 10 nucleotides agree with TRBD1. The CDR3 totals 13 residues. The germline V gene has CDR1 MNHNS and CDR2 SASEGT. The V segment lost 7 bases and the J segment 4 bases; nucleotides outside the gene matches: 4. The CDR3 coding sequence is TGTGCCAGCAAGACAGGGGGCGGGTACGAGCAGTACTTC. It codes for CASKTGGGYEQYF.